The TCR beta chain described here comes from a study of T-cell reconstitution after alpha-beta-depleted transplantation in children. Unique molecular identifiers featured in how the TCRbeta library was prepared. A single record per CDR3 protein comes from TCRdb applying MiXCR to the PCR reads. The table has hundreds of thousands of distinct CDR3 sequences, around 14% seen once. This clonotype has more than one count but fewer than ten. Its specificity is not known. Germline assignment: CDR1 SGHVS and CDR2 FQNEAQ. The germline V and J ends were trimmed by 2 bases and 5 bases, with 10 bases remaining between them. This CDR3 has 13 amino acids. Whole-study results and caveats: Expanded graft clones numbering several hundred reportedly gave rise to alpha-beta T cells about two months after transplant. By one year post-transplant, T-cell counts and diversity largely arose from T cells that were newly produced. Surviving recipient T cells and intrathymic progenitors accounted for some patients' high TCRbeta diversity at day 60.

This sample comprised PBMCs, obtained before TCRalphabeta/CD19-depleted stem cell transplant. The rearrangement links TRBV7-8 to TRBJ2-7, with TRBD1 as a possible D gene (5 bases). This TCR was sampled from a girl aged 2 to 10 with congenital amegakaryocytic thrombocytopenia, due to receive a stem cell transplant. In DNA form, the CDR3 reads TGTGCCAGCAGCTTACAGGGTTTCGACGAGCAGTACTTC. Encoded protein: CASSLQGFDEQYF.